This entry concerns a single T cell receptor (beta chain). Profiled with immunoSEQ multiplex PCR; TCRdb holds only in-frame clones, not every one. In the table there are about 20,000 clones, around 80% of which are singletons. This CDR3 is 15 amino acids long. Trimming stripped 1 base from V and 4 bases from J, with 13 bases between. CDR1 is SGHNT, CDR2 YENEEA, per germline. Tumor or blood genomic DNA was sequenced, with inputs of roughly 616 ng to 6,004 ng. This entry comes from a study of T cells in tumors after PD-1 blockade. The overall study: Excluded were patients with checkpoint blockade, immunosuppressants, or radiotherapy or other anti-cancer therapy within 4 weeks. A subset received ongoing vismodegib 150 mg daily alongside anti-PD-1 therapy. Mean per blood sample: 113,528 templates (about 23,000-257,772), around 38,000 unique clonotypes.

The chain carries TRBV11-3 and TRBJ2-5, with TRBD1 as a possible D gene (6 bases). Sample: PBMCs, taken before anti-PD-1 treatment. The clonotype originates from a human donor with basal cell carcinoma. CDR3 nucleotide sequence: TGTGCCAGCAGCTTAGGGCACAGGGAAGGAGAGACCCAGTACTTC. Its translation: CASSLGHREGETQYF.